Sequencing of this TCR beta chain was carried out in a study of CD8+CD57+ T cells in acquired aplastic anemia. At the level of the study: Sorted CD4+ and CD8+ cells gave an average of roughly 3.2 ug of DNA. Broader study findings: Patients versus controls showed no significant CD8+ Simpson's diversity difference.

It was genomic DNA that served as the template for profiling TCR beta VDJ and CDR3. TCRdb processed the reads anew with MiXCR; each CDR3 protein has one entry. The top ten hold about 44% of the sample, which has over 150,000 distinct CDR3 sequences, 55% to 65% seen once. Remarks on this clonotype: Antigen specificity is unknown. At one end, the junction sequence differs from germline, possibly due to a read error.

Sequencing involved patients with CD8+CD57+ cell expansion previously shown by flow cytometry. The CDR3 spans 13 residues. CDR1 is SEHNR and CDR2 is FQNEAQ in the germline V gene (reference sequence). This chain joins TRBV7-9 and TRBJ2-3; D gene uncertain. Material: sorted CD4+, CD8+, or CD8+CD57+ T cells (not recorded which) from PBMCs. The receptor comes from a human donor with aplastic anemia. The CDR3 bases are TGTGCCGGCAGCCCTCGGGTGGTGGATACGCGGTATTTT. This codes for CAGSPRVVDTRYF.